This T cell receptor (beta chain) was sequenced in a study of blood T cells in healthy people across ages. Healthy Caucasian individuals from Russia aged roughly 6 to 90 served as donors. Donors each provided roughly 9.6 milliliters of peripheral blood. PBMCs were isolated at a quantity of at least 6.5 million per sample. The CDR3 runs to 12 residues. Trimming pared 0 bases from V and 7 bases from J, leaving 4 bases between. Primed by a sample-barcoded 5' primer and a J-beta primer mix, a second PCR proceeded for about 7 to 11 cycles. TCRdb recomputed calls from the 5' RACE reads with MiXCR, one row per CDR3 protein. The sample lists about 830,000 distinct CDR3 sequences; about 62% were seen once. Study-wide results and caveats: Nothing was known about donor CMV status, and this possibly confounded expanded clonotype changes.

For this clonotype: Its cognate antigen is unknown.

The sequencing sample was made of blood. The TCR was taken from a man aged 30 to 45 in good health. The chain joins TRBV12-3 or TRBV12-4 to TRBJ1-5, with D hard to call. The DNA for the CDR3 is TGTGCCAGCAGTTTAGCATCCCAGCCCCAGCATTTT. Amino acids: CASSLASQPQHF.